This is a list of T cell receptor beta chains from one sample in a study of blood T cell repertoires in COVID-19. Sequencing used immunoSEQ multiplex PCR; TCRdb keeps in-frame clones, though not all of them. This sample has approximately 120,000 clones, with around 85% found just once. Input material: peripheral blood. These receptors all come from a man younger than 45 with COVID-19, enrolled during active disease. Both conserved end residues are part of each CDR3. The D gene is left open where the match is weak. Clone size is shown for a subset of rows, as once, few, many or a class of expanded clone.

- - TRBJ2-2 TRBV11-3 CASSLSRSIQSGELFF TGTGCCAGCAGCTTATCGCGGAGTATCCAGTCCGGGGAGCTGTTTTTT
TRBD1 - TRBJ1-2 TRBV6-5 CASSNIALGQRVTF TGTGCCAGCAGTAACATTGCCCTGGGACAGAGAGTTACCTTC
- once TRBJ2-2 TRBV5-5 CASRRRGSDTGELFF TGTGCCAGCAGGAGGAGGGGTAGTGACACCGGGGAGCTGTTTTTT
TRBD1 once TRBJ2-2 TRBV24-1 CATSPRDRDTGELFF TGTGCCACCAGTCCTCGGGACAGGGACACCGGGGAGCTGTTTTTT
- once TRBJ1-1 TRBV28 CASSRTQVPNTEAFF TGTGCCAGCAGTCGTACCCAGGTCCCGAACACTGAAGCTTTCTTT
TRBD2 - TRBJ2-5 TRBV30 CAWSRLAGEETQYF TGTGCCTGGAGTCGGCTAGCGGGGGAAGAGACCCAGTACTTC
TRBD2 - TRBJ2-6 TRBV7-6 CASSLGGSSSGANVLTF TGTGCCAGCAGCTTAGGCGGGAGCTCCTCTGGGGCCAACGTCCTGACTTTC
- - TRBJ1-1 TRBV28 CASNRLGVAQGTEAFF TGTGCCAGCAATAGGTTAGGAGTTGCCCAGGGCACTGAAGCTTTCTTT
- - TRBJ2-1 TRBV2 CASGRRDAYNEQFF TGTGCCAGCGGGAGGCGGGATGCCTACAATGAGCAGTTCTTC
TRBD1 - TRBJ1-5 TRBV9 CASSPGTGGANQPQHF TGTGCCAGCAGCCCAGGGACAGGGGGCGCGAATCAGCCCCAGCATTTT
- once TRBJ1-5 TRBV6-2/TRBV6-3 CASSYRQGNQPQHF TGTGCCAGCAGTTACCGACAGGGCAATCAGCCCCAGCATTTT
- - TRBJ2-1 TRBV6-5 CASSPSGLSYNEQFF TGTGCCAGCAGTCCCTCGGGACTCTCCTACAATGAGCAGTTCTTC
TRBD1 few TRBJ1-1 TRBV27 CASSSRQGGMNTEAFF TGTGCCAGCAGTTCGAGACAGGGGGGAATGAACACTGAAGCTTTCTTT
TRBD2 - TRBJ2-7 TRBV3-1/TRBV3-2 CASTWAGGTYEQYF TGTGCCAGTACTTGGGCGGGAGGCACCTACGAGCAGTACTTC
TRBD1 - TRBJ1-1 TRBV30 CACFSWDRNTEAFF TGTGCCTGCTTTTCTTGGGACAGGAACACTGAAGCTTTCTTT
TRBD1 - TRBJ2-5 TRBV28 CASSSPGQGVETQYF TGTGCCAGCAGTTCACCCGGACAGGGGGTAGAGACCCAGTACTTC
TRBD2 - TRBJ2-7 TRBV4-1 CASSHRLAGEQYF TGCGCCAGCAGCCACCGACTAGCGGGAGAGCAGTACTTC
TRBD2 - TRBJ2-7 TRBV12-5 CASGLERESYEQYF TGTGCTAGTGGTTTGGAGCGGGAGTCCTACGAGCAGTACTTC
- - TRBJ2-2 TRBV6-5 CAGSQNRAGAGELFF TGTGCCGGTTCACAGAACAGGGCTGGGGCCGGGGAGCTGTTTTTT
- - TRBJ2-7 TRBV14 CASSLGGGYEQYF TGTGCCAGCAGCCTCGGTGGTGGCTACGAGCAGTACTTC
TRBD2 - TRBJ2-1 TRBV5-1 CASSLTGGYNEQFF TGCGCCAGCAGCTTGACGGGGGGCTACAATGAGCAGTTCTTC
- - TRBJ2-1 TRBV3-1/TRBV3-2 CASSQDGQGYNEQFF TGTGCCAGCAGCCAAGATGGCCAGGGGTACAATGAGCAGTTCTTC
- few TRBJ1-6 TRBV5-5 CASKQGVVSSPLHF TGTGCCAGCAAACAGGGTGTAGTTAGTTCACCCCTCCACTTT
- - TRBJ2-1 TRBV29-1 CSVYEQGPYNEQFF TGCAGCGTTTACGAACAGGGCCCCTACAATGAGCAGTTCTTC
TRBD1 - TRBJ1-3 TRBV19 CASSIRDSYSGNTIYF TGTGCCAGTAGTATCCGGGACAGCTACTCTGGAAACACCATATATTTT
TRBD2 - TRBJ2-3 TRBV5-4 CASRAGGAADTQYF TGTGCCAGCAGGGCGGGGGGGGCTGCAGATACGCAGTATTTT
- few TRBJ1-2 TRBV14 CASSLTGRGRSIGYTF TGTGCCAGCAGCCTAACGGGACGGGGGAGGTCTATAGGCTACACCTTC
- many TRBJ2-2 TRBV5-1 CASSFREAGELFF TGCGCCAGCAGCTTCAGGGAGGCCGGGGAGCTGTTTTTT
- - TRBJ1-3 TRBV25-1 CASSEWGGLGNTIYF TGTGCCAGCAGTGAATGGGGGGGGCTTGGAAACACCATATATTTT
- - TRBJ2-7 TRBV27 CASSLSTGPLNSYEQYF TGTGCCAGCAGTTTATCTACAGGGCCCTTGAACTCCTACGAGCAGTACTTC
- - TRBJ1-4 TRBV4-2 CASSQVPGSNEKLFF TGTGCCAGCAGCCAGGTACCGGGTTCTAATGAAAAACTGTTTTTT
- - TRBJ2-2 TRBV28 CASRPRGENTGELFF TGTGCCAGCAGACCCAGGGGCGAGAACACCGGGGAGCTGTTTTTT
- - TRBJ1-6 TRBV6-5 CASSLRQVVGSPLHF TGTGCCAGCAGTTTACGACAGGTGGTGGGTTCACCCCTCCACTTT
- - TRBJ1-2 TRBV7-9 CASSLGGNYGYTF TGTGCCAGCAGCTTAGGCGGTAACTATGGCTACACCTTC
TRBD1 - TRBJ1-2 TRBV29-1 CALRGGDRYTF TGCGCGTTACGAGGGGGCGATCGCTACACCTTC
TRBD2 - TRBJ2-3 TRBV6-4 CASSRLAGVVDTQYF TGTGCCAGCAGCAGACTAGCGGGAGTTGTAGATACGCAGTATTTT
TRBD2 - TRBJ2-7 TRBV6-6 CASSRLAGSITAYEQYF TGTGCCAGCAGTCGACTAGCGGGAAGTATCACCGCCTACGAGCAGTACTTC
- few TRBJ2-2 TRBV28 CASSFWGRVTSGELFF TGTGCCAGCAGTTTTTGGGGCAGAGTAACCTCCGGGGAGCTGTTTTTT
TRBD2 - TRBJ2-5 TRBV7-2 CASSFRLAGGTETQYF TGTGCCAGCAGCTTTAGACTAGCGGGGGGTACGGAGACCCAGTACTTC
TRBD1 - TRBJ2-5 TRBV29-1 CSVETGRETQYF TGCAGCGTGGAGACAGGGCGAGAGACCCAGTACTTC
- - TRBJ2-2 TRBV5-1 CASSQNTGANTGELFF TGCGCCAGCAGCCAGAATACAGGAGCAAACACCGGGGAGCTGTTTTTT
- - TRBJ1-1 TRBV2 CASSPQGGMNTEAFF TGTGCCAGCAGTCCACAGGGTGGGATGAACACTGAAGCTTTCTTT